Listed here are 25 T cell receptor beta chains from one sample, sequenced in a study of cytomegalovirus exposure and HLA in healthy donors. PCR was performed using 60 Vbeta and 13 Jbeta primers. Measured with immunoSEQ multiplex PCR; TCRdb has only the in-frame clones, and not every one. The table lists about 90,000 clones, under 80% of them singletons. Input material: PBMCs. Receptors originate from a man aged 25-45 years in good health and CMV-seropositive.

The V gene is TRBV5-4, the J gene TRBJ1-4; 11 nucleotides line up with TRBD1. Unmatched junction bases numbered 1, after V lost 4 bases and J lost 5 bases. The CDR3 is 14 residues long. Germline loops: CDR1 SGHNT, CDR2 YYREEE (reference sequence). The CDR3 nucleotides are TGTGCCAGCAGCCGGGACAGGGGGAATGAAAAACTGTTTTTT. Translating it yields CASSRDRGNEKLFF. The full variable domain, in which reference TRBV5-4 and TRBJ1-4 provide the parts outside the CDR3, is ETGVTQSPTHLIKTRGQQVTLRCSSQSGHNTVSWYQQALGQGPQFIFQYYREEENGRGNFPPRFSGLQFPNYSSELNVNALELDDSALYLCASSRDRGNEKLFFGSGTQLSVL.

The V call is TRBV7-3, the J call TRBJ2-3; D possibly corresponds to TRBD2 (6 bases). The CDR3 runs to 16 residues. V was pared by 2 bases and J by 4 bases, with 16 bases between. The germline CDR1 and CDR2 sequences are SGHTA and FQGTGA. The DNA of the CDR3 is TGTGCCAGCAGCTTACCCAGCGGGCTCGAGGCAGATACGCAGTATTTT. This codes for CASSLPSGLEADTQYF.

The V call is TRBV5-4, the J call TRBJ1-2; D is ambiguous. Trimming removed 2 bases at V and 8 bases at J, with 10 bases between. Germline V gene data show CDR1 as SGHNT and CDR2 as YYREEE (reference sequence). The CDR3 is 12 residues long. CDR3 DNA: TGTGCCAGCAGCTTCTCAGGAAGCGGCTACACCTTC. This gives the protein CASSFSGSGYTF.

The chain uses TRBV5-1 and TRBJ2-7; 7 bases are a match to TRBD2. The J call may not be correct, given that the DNA end is closer to TRBJ2-5. This CDR3 has 12 amino acids. CDR1 SGHRS and CDR2 YFSETQ come from the germline V gene. The CDR3 loop reads CASSGRGETQYF. CDR3 nucleotide sequence: TGCGCCAGCAGCGGGCGGGGGGAGACCCAGTACTTC.

V and J are TRBV7-6 and TRBJ2-7; 13 positions match TRBD2. V was pared by 1 base and J by 4 bases, with 1 base of the junction left unmatched. The CDR3 extends over 15 amino acids. Looked up from germline, CDR1 is SGHVS and CDR2 is FNYEAQ. CDR3 DNA: TGTGCCAGCAGCTTAGAACTAGCGGGGGGGTACGAGCAGTACTTC. Its translation is CASSLELAGGYEQYF.

The J gene is TRBJ1-2, the V gene TRBV11-1; D gene uncertain. The CDR3 spans 13 residues. Trimming removed 3 bases at V and 4 bases at J, with 9 bases between. CDR1 is SGHAT and CDR2 is FQDESV in the germline V gene (reference sequence). CDR3 loop: CASSFSGGYGYTF. The DNA for the CDR3 is TGTGCCAGCAGCTTTTCGGGAGGCTATGGCTACACCTTC. Full variable domain (missing parts from reference TRBV11-1 and TRBJ1-2): EAEVAQSPRYKITEKSQAVAFWCDPISGHATLYWYRQILGQGPELLVQFQDESVVDDSQLPKDRFSAERLKGVDSTLKIQPAELGDSAMYLCASSFSGGYGYTFGSGTRLTVV.

This chain links TRBV5-4 with TRBJ1-1; perhaps TRBD1 as D (5 bases). V was shortened by 6 bases and J by 0 bases, with 9 bases between the two germline ends. Germline loops: CDR1 SGHNT, CDR2 YYREEE (reference sequence). The CDR3 extends over 13 amino acids. Here the CDR3 reads CASITGMNTEAFF. In nucleotides, the CDR3 is TGTGCCAGCATAACAGGAATGAACACTGAAGCTTTCTTT.

This clone was observed a handful of times. This sequence joins TRBV6-5 and TRBJ2-7; D call uncertain. The CDR3 is 15 residues long. CDR1 is MNHEY, CDR2 SVGAGI, per germline. The V and J ends lost 2 bases and 2 bases respectively, with 13 bases between them. DNA of the CDR3: TGTGCCAGCAGTTACGACATAGGCGAAACCTACGAGCAGTACTTC. Protein: CASSYDIGETYEQYF.

The chain joins TRBV5-8 to TRBJ1-1; 7 nucleotides line up with TRBD1. V shed 4 bases, J shed 4 bases, and the junction held 7 bases outside the gene matches. Germline-derived CDR1 and CDR2 are SGHTS and YDEGEE. The CDR3 is 14 residues long. CDR3 residues: CASSRGQRGTEAFF. The CDR3 DNA follows: TGTGCCAGCAGCCGGGGACAGCGCGGCACTGAAGCTTTCTTT.

V gene TRBV6-1 combines with J gene TRBJ2-2; weak D call: TRBD1 (5 bases). V lost 4 bases and J lost 4, with 16 bases in between. Germline CDR1 MNHNS, CDR2 SASEGT. The CDR3 contains 16 residues. The CDR3 is CASSVMQGSRTGELFF. The CDR3 bases are TGTGCCAGCAGTGTGATGCAGGGAAGTCGCACCGGGGAGCTGTTTTTT.

This chain connects TRBV5-1 to TRBJ2-5, with 9 bases that match TRBD1. Germline assignment: CDR1 SGHRS and CDR2 YFSETQ. J was trimmed by 1 base and V by 2 bases; bases with no gene match: 6. The CDR3 totals 16 residues. The CDR3 DNA sequence: TGCGCCAGCAGCTTAACAGGGGGCAAGCCCCAAGAGACCCAGTACTTC. Translated: CASSLTGGKPQETQYF.

This chain uses TRBV11-2 with TRBJ2-5, with 10 bases identical to TRBD1. Germline CDR1 reads SGHAT; CDR2 reads FQNNGV. Unmatched junction bases numbered 6, after V lost 3 bases and J lost 5 bases. This CDR3 is built from 15 residues. CDR3: CASSLVTGGGETQYF. The CDR3 DNA sequence: TGTGCCAGCAGCTTGGTGACAGGGGGCGGGGAGACCCAGTACTTC.

The chain uses TRBV5-1 and TRBJ1-2; D remains ambiguous. The CDR3 extends over 14 amino acids. V was shortened by 3 bases and J by 9 bases, with 18 bases between the two germline ends. Germline V CDR1 and CDR2: SGHRS, YFSETQ. The CDR3 nucleotides read TGCGCCAGCAGCTCATCTCCCTTCTATCTTAGCTACACCTTC. Its translation is CASSSSPFYLSYTF. Full variable domain (missing parts from reference TRBV5-1 and TRBJ1-2): KAGVTQTPRYLIKTRGQQVTLSCSPISGHRSVSWYQQTPGQGLQFLFEYFSETQRNKGNFPGRFSGRQFSNSRSEMNVSTLELGDSALYLCASSSSPFYLSYTFGSGTRLTVV.

The rearrangement uses TRBV19 and TRBJ1-1, with a weak D call TRBD1 (6 bases). Trimming left V 5 bases short and J 4 bases short, with 14 bases between. The CDR3 covers 14 residues. Germline V gene sequence: CDR1 LNHDA, CDR2 SQIVND (reference sequence). CDR3 residues: CASSSHRVSTEAFF. CDR3 coding DNA: TGTGCCAGTAGTTCCCACAGGGTAAGCACTGAAGCTTTCTTT.

CDR3 residues: CASSRLLTANYEQYF. CDR3 coding DNA: TGTGCCAGCAGCCGACTTTTGACAGCAAACTACGAGCAGTACTTC. V gene TRBV5-8 combines with J gene TRBJ2-7; D possibly corresponds to TRBD1 (5 bases). The V gene's germline CDR1 is SGHTS and CDR2 YDEGEE. The V end was cut by 4 bases, the J end by 3 bases, with 17 bases between. The CDR3 contains 15 residues.

This rearrangement joins TRBV2 to TRBJ2-3; 12 positions agree with TRBD2. The CDR3 totals 16 residues. Germline V lookup: CDR1 SNHLY, CDR2 FYNNEI. J gave up 6 bases and V 0 bases, and 4 bases lay outside the gene matches. The CDR3, as DNA: TGTGCCAGCAGTGAAGCGCGGACTAGCGGGGTGGATACGCAGTATTTT. The encoded protein is CASSEARTSGVDTQYF.

A single count supports this clone. The chain joins TRBV4-3 to TRBJ2-5; 9 positions match TRBD1. Germline loops: CDR1 LGHNA, CDR2 YSLEER. V shed 4 bases and J 3 bases; nucleotides not matched to a gene: 9. This CDR3 has 16 residues. This chain's CDR3 is CASSRQGGDREETQYF. The CDR3 DNA reads TGCGCCAGCAGCCGCCAAGGTGGGGACAGGGAAGAGACCCAGTACTTC.

The chain has TRBV29-1 and TRBJ1-1; D might be TRBD1 (6 bases). Germline CDR1 and CDR2: SQVTM and ANQGSEA. Trimming removed 3 bases at V and 2 bases at J, with 16 bases between. The CDR3 sequence is 15 residues long. For the CDR3, the DNA is TGCAGCGTTGATCCCGGGACAAGCCCTAACACTGAAGCTTTCTTT. It specifies CSVDPGTSPNTEAFF.

The chain combines TRBV6-6 with TRBJ2-3, with D possibly being TRBD1 (6 bases). CDR3 length equals 15 residues. V was pared by 1 base and J by 2 bases, with 10 bases between. Germline CDR1 is MNHNY and CDR2 is SVGAGI (reference sequence). The CDR3 DNA reads TGTGCCAGCAGTTACTTCGGACAGACCACAGATACGCAGTATTTT. Its translation is CASSYFGQTTDTQYF.

This CDR3 is CASRWEGKNSPLHF. The CDR3 coding sequence is TGTGCCAGCAGATGGGAGGGTAAAAATTCACCCCTCCACTTT. The V gene is TRBV6-5, the J gene TRBJ1-6, with no clear D. Germline values: CDR1 MNHEY, CDR2 SVGAGI. The CDR3 is 14 residues long. V dropped 6 bases and J dropped 7 bases, with 13 bases sitting between them.

This chain joins TRBV27 and TRBJ2-1; 9 nucleotides align to TRBD2. The V segment lost 6 bases and the J segment 9 bases; nucleotides outside the gene matches: 12. This CDR3 is built from 15 residues. CDR1 and CDR2 (germline): MNHEY, SMNVEV (reference sequence). The CDR3 loop reads CASSQTLAGGIEQFF. The CDR3 DNA sequence: TGTGCCAGCAGCCAGACTCTGGCGGGAGGGATTGAGCAGTTCTTC.

This clone was picked up a small number of times. At one end the junction does not follow the germline gene, possibly because of a read error. The chain recombines TRBV4-1 with TRBJ2-7; 9 positions match TRBD1. The V gene's germline CDR1 is MGHRA and CDR2 YSYEKL. The CDR3 is 15 residues long. CDR3 DNA sequence: TGCGCCAGCAGCCTACGGACAGGGGAGGATAGCGAGCAGTGCTTC. Amino acids: CASSLRTGEDSEQCF.

The chain recombines TRBV29-1 with TRBJ2-5, with a tentative D call TRBD2 (6 bases). The CDR3 covers 16 residues. V shed 0 bases and J shed 1 base, with 15 bases lying between them. Germline V CDR1 and CDR2: SQVTM, ANQGSEA. CDR3 amino acids: CSVEDRGGVLQETQYF. Written as DNA, the CDR3 is TGCAGCGTTGAAGATCGGGGAGGAGTGCTCCAAGAGACCCAGTACTTC.

This sequence joins TRBV5-6 and TRBJ2-1; the D gene could be TRBD1 or TRBD2 (5 bases each). The germline CDR1 and CDR2 sequences are SGHDT and YYEEEE. This CDR3 comprises 14 residues. Deletions cut 4 bases from V and 1 base from J, with 9 bases between. The CDR3, as DNA: TGTGCCAGCAGCCTGGGGGAGTCCTACAATGAGCAGTTCTTC. This gives the protein CASSLGESYNEQFF.

The rearrangement links TRBV6-1 to TRBJ1-6, with TRBD1 identical over 8 bases. The germline CDR1 and CDR2 sequences are MNHNS and SASEGT. The CDR3 spans 18 residues. J gave up 3 bases and V 2 bases, and 9 bases lay outside the gene matches. CDR3 protein: CASSEQDRDAFYNSPLHF. DNA for the CDR3: TGTGCCAGCAGTGAACAGGACAGGGACGCTTTCTATAATTCACCCCTCCACTTT.